The T cell receptor beta chain described here comes from a study of identical twins. General observations from the study: Fewer insertions characterized abundant cord blood beta clonotypes, whereas memory repertoires showed none.

CDR3 length: 13 amino acids. V dropped 3 bases and J dropped 7 bases, with 10 bases sitting between them. TCRdb reprocessed the 5' RACE reads with MiXCR, giving one entry per CDR3 protein. The sample has hundreds of thousands of distinct CDR3 sequences, approximately 21% seen once. Notes on this clonotype: As yet, its antigen is unknown.

This sample also appeared in a second study, on T cells expressing NK-cell markers. From that paper: Repertoires of TCR beta were obtained from T cells sorted as CD3+CD56+NKG2C+, CD3+CD56+NKG2C- and CD3+CD56-NKG2C+. Seven HCMV-seropositive donors and one seronegative donor made up the eight sequenced donors.

The clonotype originates from a woman between 18 and 29 years old in good health. The V call is TRBV12-3 or TRBV12-4, the J call TRBJ2-1; D may correspond to TRBD1 or TRBD2 (6 bases each). Sequenced: PBMCs. The chain's CDR3 is CASSLGGQNEQFF. CDR3 coding DNA: TGTGCCAGCAGTTTGGGGGGACAAAATGAGCAGTTCTTC.